This record looks at one T cell receptor (beta chain) sequence and its context. Its antigen is not yet known. Base qualities are not at hand, and no much larger clone is one base apart. CDR1 and CDR2 were assigned from the germline V gene as MNHNS and SASEGT. At the junction V is shortened by 7 bases and J by 3 bases; bases outside the gene matches: 6. The CDR3, cysteine through phenylalanine, is 13 amino acids long. CDR3 DNA only is kept here, 39 bases in frame from base 1. In total, roughly 710 healthy bone marrow donors made up the cohort. At the time of sampling, all cohort members were nominally healthy, though unrecorded immune exposures were likely present. The donor was CMV seronegative and belonged to the group of under 400 seronegative cohort members. A peripheral blood sample was provided by each donor, and peripheral blood mononuclear cells were used for TCR beta sequencing. The Qiagen DNeasy Blood Extraction Kit was used to extract genomic DNA from the blood cell samples.

The data were taken from a study of cytomegalovirus exposure and HLA in healthy donors (dated by TCRdb to the late 2010s). Describing the broader study: In an earlier analysis of 550 to 750 of the donors, roughly 300 Gb of sequence data and approximately 120 million unique TCR beta sequences from roughly 190 million T cells were reported. Every discovery cohort repertoire had been produced on one sequencing platform. Because of strong linkage in the cohort, roughly five DR-DQ haplotypes were treated as single units for association and clustering. The study aimed to test whether cataloging public T cell receptors could reveal signatures of past pathogen exposure. To predict cytomegalovirus infection status, the study combined high-throughput TCR immunosequencing, statistical association of individual TCRs with disease status, and machine learning. To decide whether each TCR beta V gene segment behaved as functional or pseudogenic, an earlier analysis of some 540 of the donors relied on high-throughput TCR beta sequencing. The later analysis used no new phenotypic data to find candidate immune exposures, relying instead on TCR beta sequences and their occurrence across donors. Donor age, sex, ethnicity and CMV serostatus were compiled together with the repertoire data. The number of typed donors differed by locus: roughly 629-640 for A, B, C, DRB1 and DQB1; 522 for DQA1; some 590 for DPA1; and roughly 470 for DPB1. To study patterns of TCR occurrence, a later analysis re-analyzed previously published TCR beta repertoires from hundreds of donors and added high-resolution HLA genotyping. Along with the approximately 700-subject first cohort, a separate validation cohort of around 110 different subjects was used. In a later genetic analysis, genome-wide SNP genotypes for about three fifths of the roughly 670 donors were used, and that subset was treated as a discovery cohort. An early release covering just under 650 HLA-typed donors comprised roughly 300 gigabases of sequencing data and 85 million to 100 million unique TCR sequences. The study used immunosequencing to profile the T cell repertoires of 666 subjects and linked those repertoires to cytomegalovirus serostatus. Of the roughly 430 genotyped donors, over 65% fell in the genetic ancestry cluster associated with self-reported Caucasian donors. Across about 370 genotyped donors of the cohort, an average of roughly 230,000 unique TCR beta nucleotide sequences per donor were sequenced, and around 19% of those sequences were non-productive. Both class I and class II loci were covered by HLA typing, at four-digit resolution.

Libraries were built with the immunoSEQ multiplex PCR assay. For the multiplex PCR, a mixture combining 60 forward primers for TCR Vbeta segments and 13 reverse primers for TCR Jbeta segments was used. A multiplex PCR assay on genomic DNA amplified the CDR3 region of rearranged TCR beta genes. On the Illumina HiSeq System, the amplified TCR beta libraries were sequenced as 87-base-pair reads. In the source study's methods: A later analysis counted about 80 million unique TCR beta chains across the 666 repertoires, and roughly 11 million of these chains were shared by at least two donors. Raw reads were error-corrected and collapsed into unique sequences by a nearest-neighbor algorithm in which closely related sequences were merged to remove PCR and sequencing errors. CDR3 sequences were aligned to IMGT reference sequences to assign V, D and J gene segments. For a sequence to be retained, at least a six-nucleotide match to both a V gene segment and a J gene segment was required. Rearrangements were classified as productive when the CDR3 lacked stop codons and remained in frame with V and J, and all other rearrangements were classified as non-productive. CDR3 was defined by IMGT convention, running from the second conserved V-encoded cysteine to the conserved J-encoded phenylalanine. The earlier analysis of about 590 of the donors excluded sequences that lacked an unambiguous match to a single V gene segment. An earlier analysis of 587 of the donors classified V segments as functional when productive rearrangements were above 56.7% and as segregating when the standard deviation between donors was above 5%. A statistical classification framework was developed to diagnose cytomegalovirus status using the catalog of TCR beta chain sequences. In a later analysis, V and J genes were assigned by comparing TCR nucleotide sequences against IMGT/GENE-DB human TR gene sequences. The TCRdist pipeline was used in a later analysis to assign CDR3 sequences and most-parsimonious VDJ recombination scenarios. In a later analysis, every TCR beta chain was defined by the combination of its CDR3 amino acid sequence and its V-gene family, and reads without a unique V-gene family were dropped. To address suspected cross-contamination and a sequencing artifact, a later analysis removed 450 to 700 highly shared, low-generation-probability nucleotide sequences. A later analysis calculated a clonal expansion index for each public chain from normalized within-repertoire ranks of inferred template counts. In a later analysis, generation probabilities were computed with a VDJ recombination model fitted to out-of-frame rearrangements, and the resulting probabilities were checked against IGoR. A later analysis scored TCR-TCR, TCR-HLA and TCR-CMV co-occurrence with hypergeometric tests, applying a repertoire-size bias correction to TCR pairs. A later analysis estimated false discovery rates by permuting HLA or CMV assignments 20 times. In a later analysis, co-occurring TCRs were grouped using DBSCAN, with TCRdist sequence similarity added in when clustering inside HLA-allele-positive subsets. Repertoires with fewer than 30,000 or more than 120,000 public chains were left out of co-occurrence clustering, as were five repertoires with anomalous nucleotide sharing. Sourced from immuneACCESS, this table was stored by TCRdb with only in-frame sequences that have V and J called. A share of the clones is absent; for the studies checked, an unresolved V gene accounts for under half, and the remainder has no known explanation. V and J calls and clone size are given by that table; D and trimming were obtained from the DNA. Across this sample there are about 110,000 clones, with around 85% seen only once. The top ten clones comprise approximately 2% of the sample.

Broad study findings and their caveats: A later analysis found that most CMV-associated TCR beta chains appeared HLA-restricted, with HLA associations seemingly driven largely by CMV exposure. The earlier analysis of some 540 of the donors excluded approximately 15 rarely observed V segments, including chromosome 9 orphons, because counts were too low. Some IMGT-functional V segments, including TRBV6-2 and TRBV6-3, could not be distinguished by the 87-base-pair reads and were therefore excluded. For the cohort, immune exposure information was limited to CMV serostatus. Several of the top co-occurrence clusters appeared to be linked to parvovirus B19, influenza, CMV and Epstein-Barr virus, according to a later analysis. A further reported finding was that TCR beta sequences accurately predicted the HLA-A and HLA-B alleles for most subjects in the first cohort. Correlated functional status among segregating V segments might reflect linkage disequilibrium, but an unknown experimental factor could not be ruled out. Specific HLA alleles were associated with 15,000 to 20,000 TCR beta sequences at a false discovery rate of 0.05 in a later analysis. In vitro tests confirmed that a few of the cytomegalovirus-associated TCR beta chains recognize cytomegalovirus antigens. A later genetic analysis associated a missense DCLRE1C variant with V-gene and J-gene trimming of TCR beta chains, and an independent cohort replicated the association. Because HLA typing was missing for some donors at each locus, association tests included only the typed subset. In a later analysis, TCR association rates were found to vary across HLA loci, with the most associated TCRs seen for DRB1 alleles and the fewest for HLA-C alleles. In a later analysis, HLA-associated TCR beta chains showed more clonal expansion and lower generation probabilities than non-associated chains that were equally common. The study listed 150 to 200 TCR beta chains as associated with cytomegalovirus. The cohort was sequenced for TCR beta chains only, and without alpha or paired-chain data the features that could be detected were limited. Most TCR sequences were observed very rarely across donors, whereas some public TCRs were present in many individuals. Strong co-occurrence of HLA alleles, especially DR and DQ, made assigning TCR associations to individual alleles difficult. A cluster of highly shared sequence variants was judged likely to represent a technical artifact of the sequencing pipeline. The presence/absence analyses assumed that sequencing depth was roughly uniform across donors, and that assumption may not be true. An earlier analysis of roughly 570 of the donors showed that most TCR beta V segments appeared in productive rearrangements either about 90% or about 30% of the time, which broadly matched IMGT annotations. Compared with the roughly 670-donor mean, donors in an Asian-associated ancestry cluster had fewer N-insertions in productive TCRs, according to a later genetic analysis. The authors suggested that the approach could potentially be generalized to other disease states and immunological phenotypes. The classifier was reported to diagnose cytomegalovirus status with high specificity and sensitivity in both the original cohort and the validation cohort.

This TCR came from a man aged 35-49 years in good health and CMV-seronegative. Source material: PBMCs. This sequence uses TRBV6-1 and TRBJ2-7; 7 of the junction bases match TRBD1. The CDR3 has the sequence CASTRDSYYEQYF. The nucleotide sequence is given as TGTGCCAGCACCCGGGACAGTTACTACGAGCAGTACTTC.